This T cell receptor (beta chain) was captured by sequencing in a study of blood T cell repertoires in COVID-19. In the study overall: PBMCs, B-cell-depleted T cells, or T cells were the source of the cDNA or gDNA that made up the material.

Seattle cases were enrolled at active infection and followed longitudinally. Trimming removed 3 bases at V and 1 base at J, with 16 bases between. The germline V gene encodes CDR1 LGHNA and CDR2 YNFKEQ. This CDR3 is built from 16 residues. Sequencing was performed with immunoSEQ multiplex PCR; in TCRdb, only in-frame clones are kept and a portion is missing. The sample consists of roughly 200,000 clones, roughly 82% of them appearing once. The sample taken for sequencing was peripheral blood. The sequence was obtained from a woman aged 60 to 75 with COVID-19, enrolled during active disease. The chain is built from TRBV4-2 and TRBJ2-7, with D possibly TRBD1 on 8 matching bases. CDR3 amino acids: CASSQDTGGASYEQYF. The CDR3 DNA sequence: TGTGCCAGCAGCCAGGATACAGGGGGGGCATCCTACGAGCAGTACTTC.